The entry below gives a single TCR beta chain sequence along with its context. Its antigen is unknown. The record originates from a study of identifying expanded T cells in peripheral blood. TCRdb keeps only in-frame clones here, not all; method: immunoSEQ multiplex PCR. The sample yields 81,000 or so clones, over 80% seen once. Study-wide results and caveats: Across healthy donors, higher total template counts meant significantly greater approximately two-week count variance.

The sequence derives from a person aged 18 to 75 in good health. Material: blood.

As DNA, the CDR3 is TGTGCCAGCAGTTTAGGAGGGGATGCCAAAAACATTCAGTACTTC. The encoded protein is CASSLGGDAKNIQYF. The chain joins TRBV28 to TRBJ2-4; D possibly corresponds to TRBD2 (6 bases). The V gene's germline CDR1 is MDHEN and CDR2 SYDVKM. V lost 2 bases, J lost 1 base, and 9 bases lay in between. This CDR3 region has 15 residues.